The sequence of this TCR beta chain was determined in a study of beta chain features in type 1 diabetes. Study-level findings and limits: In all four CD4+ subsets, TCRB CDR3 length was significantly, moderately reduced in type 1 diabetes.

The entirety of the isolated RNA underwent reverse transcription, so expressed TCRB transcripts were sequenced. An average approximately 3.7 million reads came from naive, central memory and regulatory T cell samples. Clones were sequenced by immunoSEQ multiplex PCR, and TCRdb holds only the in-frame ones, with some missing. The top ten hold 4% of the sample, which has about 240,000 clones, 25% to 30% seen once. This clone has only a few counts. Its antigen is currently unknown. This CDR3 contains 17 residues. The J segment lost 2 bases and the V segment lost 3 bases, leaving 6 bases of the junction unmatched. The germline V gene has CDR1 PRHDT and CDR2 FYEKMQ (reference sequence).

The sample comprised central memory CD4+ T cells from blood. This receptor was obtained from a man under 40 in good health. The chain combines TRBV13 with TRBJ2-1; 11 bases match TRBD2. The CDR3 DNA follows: TGTGCCAGCAGCTTGAGGACTAGCGGGCACACCTACAATGAGCAGTTCTTC. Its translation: CASSLRTSGHTYNEQFF.